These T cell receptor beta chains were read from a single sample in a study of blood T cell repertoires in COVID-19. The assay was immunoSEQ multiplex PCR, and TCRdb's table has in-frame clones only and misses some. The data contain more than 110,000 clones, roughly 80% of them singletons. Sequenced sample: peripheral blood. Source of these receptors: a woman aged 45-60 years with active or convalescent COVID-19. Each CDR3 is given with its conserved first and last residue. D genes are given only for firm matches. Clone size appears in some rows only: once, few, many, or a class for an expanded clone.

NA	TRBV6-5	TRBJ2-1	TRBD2	CASSYSVASGYNEQFF	TGTGCCAGCAGTTACTCAGTGGCTAGCGGATACAATGAGCAGTTCTTC
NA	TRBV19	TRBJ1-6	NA	CASSTPNSPLHF	TGTGCCAGTAGTACCCCAAATTCACCCCTCCACTTT
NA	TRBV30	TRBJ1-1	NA	CAWSVRKGGWVREAFF	TGTGCCTGGAGTGTACGGAAGGGAGGGTGGGTTCGGGAAGCTTTCTTT
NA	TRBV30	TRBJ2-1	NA	CAWKFSAPRNEQFF	TGTGCCTGGAAATTCTCGGCTCCGAGGAATGAGCAGTTCTTC
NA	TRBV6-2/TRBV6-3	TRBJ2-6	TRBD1	CASSPKDRGHSSGANVLTF	TGTGCCAGCAGCCCTAAGGACAGGGGGCACAGCTCTGGGGCCAACGTCCTGACTTTC
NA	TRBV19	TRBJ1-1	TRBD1	CASSLRDSSTRNTEAFF	TGTGCCAGTAGCCTCCGGGACAGCAGTACGAGGAACACTGAAGCTTTCTTT
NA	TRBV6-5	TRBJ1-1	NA	CASSPDRPRNTEAFF	TGTGCCAGCAGCCCGGACAGACCAAGGAACACTGAAGCTTTCTTT
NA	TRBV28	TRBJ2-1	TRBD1	CASTQDRGRFREQFF	TGTGCCAGCACCCAGGACAGGGGGCGCTTCAGGGAGCAGTTCTTC
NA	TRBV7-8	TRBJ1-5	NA	CASQQVNQPQHF	TGTGCCAGCCAACAGGTCAATCAGCCCCAGCATTTT
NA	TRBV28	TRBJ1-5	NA	CASSPLMSNQPQHF	TGTGCCAGCAGTCCCTTAATGAGCAATCAGCCCCAGCATTTT
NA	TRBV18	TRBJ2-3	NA	CASSPRSGTDTQYF	TGTGCCAGCTCACCCCGGTCAGGGACAGATACGCAGTATTTT
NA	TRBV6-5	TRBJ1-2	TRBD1	CASREDRENGYTF	TGTGCCAGCAGGGAGGACAGGGAAAATGGCTACACCTTC
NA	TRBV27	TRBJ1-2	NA	CASSFAEHYGYTF	TGTGCCAGCAGTTTTGCGGAACACTATGGCTACACCTTC
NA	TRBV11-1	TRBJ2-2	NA	CASSLGISFLGELFF	TGTGCCAGCAGCTTAGGTATCAGTTTCCTCGGGGAGCTGTTTTTT
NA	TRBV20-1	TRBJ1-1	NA	CSAINTEAFF	TGCAGTGCTATAAACACTGAAGCTTTCTTT
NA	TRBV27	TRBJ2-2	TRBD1	CASRRQGANTGELFF	TGTGCCAGCAGAAGACAGGGGGCCAACACCGGGGAGCTGTTTTTT
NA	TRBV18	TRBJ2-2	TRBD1	CASSLDRVDTGELFF	TGTGCCAGCTCACTAGACAGGGTGGACACCGGGGAGCTGTTTTTT
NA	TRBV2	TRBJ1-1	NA	CASSEQANTEAFF	TGTGCCAGCAGTGAACAGGCCAACACTGAAGCTTTCTTT
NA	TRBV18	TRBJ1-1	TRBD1	CASSPRIQQGTGTEAFF	TGTGCCAGCTCACCCCGTATCCAACAGGGGACGGGCACTGAAGCTTTCTTT
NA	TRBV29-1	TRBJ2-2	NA	CSVLSGLNTGELFF	TGCAGCGTTCTGAGCGGTCTGAACACCGGGGAGCTGTTTTTT
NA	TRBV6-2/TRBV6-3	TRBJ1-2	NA	CASSYSGRAFKGYTF	TGTGCCAGCAGTTACTCGGGCAGGGCCTTTAAGGGCTACACCTTC
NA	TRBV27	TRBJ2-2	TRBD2	CASSLAGANTGELFF	TGTGCCAGCAGTTTAGCGGGGGCGAACACCGGGGAGCTGTTTTTT
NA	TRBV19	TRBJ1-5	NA	CASSMIAGDQPQHF	TGTGCCAGTAGTATGATAGCAGGGGATCAGCCCCAGCATTTT
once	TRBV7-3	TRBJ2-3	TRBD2	CASSAGGGSSSTDTQYF	TGCGCCAGCAGCGCGGGCGGGGGGAGTTCTAGCACAGATACGCAGTATTTT
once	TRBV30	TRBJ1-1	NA	CAWLRRGGQNTEAFF	TGTGCCTGGTTACGAAGGGGGGGTCAGAACACTGAAGCTTTCTTT
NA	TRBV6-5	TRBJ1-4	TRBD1	CASSWGQGEKLFF	TGTGCCAGCAGTTGGGGACAGGGGGAAAAACTGTTTTTT
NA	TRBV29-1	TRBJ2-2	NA	CSVDVGGGELFF	TGCAGCGTTGATGTGGGGGGCGGGGAGCTGTTTTTT
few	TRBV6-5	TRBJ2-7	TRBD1	CASTFRDRGRYEQYF	TGTGCCAGCACCTTCCGGGACAGGGGCCGGTACGAGCAGTACTTC
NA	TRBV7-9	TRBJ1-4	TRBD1	CASSLLGPGQGGEKLFF	TGTGCCAGCAGCTTATTAGGTCCGGGACAGGGAGGTGAAAAACTGTTTTTT
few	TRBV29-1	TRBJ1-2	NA	CSVEGGGGYTF	TGCAGCGTTGAAGGCGGAGGGGGCTACACCTTC
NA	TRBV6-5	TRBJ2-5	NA	CASRDPRRDQETQYF	TGTGCCAGCAGGGACCCCCGGAGGGACCAAGAGACCCAGTACTTC
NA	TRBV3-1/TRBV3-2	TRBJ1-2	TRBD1	CASSRLGQGSGYTF	TGTGCCAGCAGCCGCCTGGGACAGGGGTCTGGCTACACCTTC
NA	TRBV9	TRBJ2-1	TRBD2	CASSVALGGGQNNEQFF	TGTGCCAGCAGCGTAGCACTCGGCGGGGGTCAAAACAATGAGCAGTTCTTC
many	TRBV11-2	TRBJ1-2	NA	CASSLELGSGRLGGYTF	TGTGCCAGCAGCTTAGAATTAGGGAGTGGCCGTTTGGGAGGCTACACCTTC
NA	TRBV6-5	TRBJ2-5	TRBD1	CASSKGQQETQYF	TGTGCCAGCAGCAAGGGACAGCAAGAGACCCAGTACTTC
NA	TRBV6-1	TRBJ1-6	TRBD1	CASTTGDSPLHF	TGTGCCAGCACTACAGGGGACTCACCCCTCCACTTT
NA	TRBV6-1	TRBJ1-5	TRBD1	CASSAVDRAGIQPQHF	TGTGCCAGCAGTGCGGTCGACAGGGCCGGTATACAGCCCCAGCATTTT
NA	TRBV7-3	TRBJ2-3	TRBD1	CASSPAGTGGLEDTQYF	TGTGCCAGCAGCCCCGCCGGGACAGGGGGCTTGGAGGATACGCAGTATTTT
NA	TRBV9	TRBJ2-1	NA	CASSARVTGDEQFF	TGTGCCAGCAGCGCTCGGGTGACTGGCGATGAGCAGTTCTTC
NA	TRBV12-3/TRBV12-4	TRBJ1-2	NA	CASSPVVPGYTF	TGTGCCAGCAGTCCAGTTGTCCCTGGCTACACCTTC
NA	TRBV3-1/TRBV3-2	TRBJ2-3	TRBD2	CASSHDGGGGVLDTQYF	TGTGCCAGCAGTCATGATGGGGGGGGAGGAGTCTTGGATACGCAGTATTTT
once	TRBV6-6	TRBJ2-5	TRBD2	CASSQTSGVGETQYF	TGTGCCAGCAGCCAGACTAGCGGGGTAGGAGAGACCCAGTACTTC
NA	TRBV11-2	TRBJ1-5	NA	CASSLERQQPQHF	TGTGCCAGCAGCTTAGAAAGACAGCAGCCCCAGCATTTT
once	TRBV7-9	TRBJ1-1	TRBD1	CASSPRTGSDTEAFF	TGTGCCAGCAGCCCTCGGACAGGGAGCGACACTGAAGCTTTCTTT